A selection of T cell receptor beta chains follows, all from one sample in a study of human T cells and chemical hapten exposure. MiXCR, run by TCRdb on the RACE reads, gives a single entry per CDR3 protein. The table lists 40,000 to 50,000 distinct CDR3 sequences, 9.5% to 15% of them singletons, with approximately 6% in the top ten. The sample consisted of whole blood, taken in connection with sensitization to the hapten diphenylcyclopropenone (DPC). The receptors were gathered from a woman aged 25-40 years with alopecia areata. Some clones in this sample may be carry-over from other donors' samples. Both conserved end residues are part of each CDR3. A D gene is named only where the DNA matches it firmly. Size is stated for part of the rows, as once, few or many counts, or as a class when the clone is expanded.

CDR3: CASSNRRIQYF; DNA: TGTGCCAGTTCTAACAGAAGGATCCAGTACTTC; V: TRBV28; J: TRBJ2-5; size: few; D: -
CDR3: CASSQRERSYEQYF; DNA: TGTGCCAGCAGCCAGCGGGAGAGGTCCTACGAGCAGTACTTC; V: TRBV12-3/TRBV12-4; J: TRBJ2-7; size: many; D: TRBD2
CDR3: CASSLAGLSQETQYF; DNA: TGTGCCAGCAGCTTGGCTGGACTGAGTCAAGAGACCCAGTACTTC; V: TRBV5-5; J: TRBJ2-5; size: few; D: -
CDR3: CSAPHRGLSYEQYF; DNA: TGCAGTGCTCCCCACAGGGGACTCTCCTACGAGCAGTACTTC; V: TRBV20-1; J: TRBJ2-7; size: -; D: -
CDR3: CASSRFPPEGTIYF; DNA: TGTGCCAGCAGTCGTTTCCCCCCTGAGGGCACCATATATTTT; V: TRBV12-3/TRBV12-4; J: TRBJ1-3; size: -; D: -
CDR3: CATRESSSGTTGELFF; DNA: TGTGCCACCAGGGAGTCGTCTAGCGGGACCACCGGGGAGCTGTTTTTT; V: TRBV24-1; J: TRBJ2-2; size: -; D: TRBD2
CDR3: CASSQVAGGQGATDTQYF; DNA: TGCGCCAGCAGCCAAGTAGCGGGAGGCCAAGGGGCCACAGATACGCAGTATTTT; V: TRBV4-3; J: TRBJ2-3; size: many; D: TRBD2
CDR3: CASSLRFRVSGTGELFF; DNA: TGTGCCAGCAGCCTAAGATTCCGGGTCAGCGGAACCGGGGAGCTGTTTTTT; V: TRBV3-1; J: TRBJ2-2; size: many; D: -
CDR3: CASSLLGNSYSEQFF; DNA: TGTGCCAGCAGTTTGTTAGGGAACTCCTACAGTGAGCAGTTCTTC; V: TRBV12-3/TRBV12-4; J: TRBJ2-1; size: -; D: -
CDR3: CASSYSDRCHF; DNA: TGTGCCAGCAGTTACTCGGACAGGTGCCACTTC; V: TRBV6-6; J: TRBJ2-5; size: -; D: TRBD1
CDR3: CASSLGLIQTEGYTF; DNA: TGTGCCAGCAGTCTCGGACTCATTCAGACAGAAGGCTACACCTTC; V: TRBV6-6; J: TRBJ1-2; size: -; D: -
CDR3: CASSLPTSRPYF; DNA: TGTGCCAGCAGCTTACCCACTTCGCGGCCGTACTTC; V: TRBV7-9; J: TRBJ2-5; size: many; D: -
CDR3: CASSFKRRGGNEQFF; DNA: TGTGCCAGCAGCTTTAAGCGGAGAGGGGGCAATGAGCAGTTCTTC; V: TRBV7-8; J: TRBJ2-1; size: -; D: -
CDR3: CASSYKVTSNEQYF; DNA: TGTGCCAGCAGTTACAAGGTTACCTCGAACGAGCAGTACTTC; V: TRBV6-5; J: TRBJ2-7; size: many; D: -
CDR3: CASSHGGARIYGYTF; DNA: TGTGCCAGCAGCCATGGGGGGGCGAGAATCTATGGCTACACCTTC; V: TRBV13; J: TRBJ1-2; size: few; D: -
CDR3: CSVDPGGTGNTIYF; DNA: TGCAGCGTTGATCCAGGGGGCACGGGAAACACCATATATTTT; V: TRBV29-1; J: TRBJ1-3; size: few; D: TRBD1
CDR3: CASSLAGQGVTEAFF; DNA: TGTGCCAGCAGCTTAGCCGGACAGGGGGTCACTGAAGCTTTCTTT; V: TRBV7-9; J: TRBJ1-1; size: few; D: TRBD1
CDR3: CASSQVTGDSYEQYF; DNA: TGTGCCAGCAGCCAGGTGACAGGAGACTCCTACGAGCAGTACTTC; V: TRBV7-8; J: TRBJ2-7; size: many; D: -
CDR3: CAISDVGGDSPLHF; DNA: TGTGCCATCAGTGATGTTGGGGGCGATTCACCCCTCCACTTT; V: TRBV10-3; J: TRBJ1-6; size: many; D: -
CDR3: CASTQGVGKPPYNEQFF; DNA: TGTGCCAGCACCCAGGGTGTCGGGAAGCCCCCCTACAATGAGCAGTTCTTC; V: TRBV6-2/TRBV6-3; J: TRBJ2-1; size: few; D: -
CDR3: CASSMSRLAGRSYNEQFF; DNA: TGTGCCAGTAGTATGTCCCGACTAGCGGGAAGATCCTACAATGAGCAGTTCTTC; V: TRBV19; J: TRBJ2-1; size: few; D: TRBD2
CDR3: CASSPPYGGYTF; DNA: TGTGCCAGCTCACCACCTTATGGCGGCTACACCTTC; V: TRBV18; J: TRBJ1-2; size: few; D: -
CDR3: CSVDSGISTDTQYF; DNA: TGCAGCGTTGATAGCGGGATTAGCACAGATACGCAGTATTTT; V: TRBV29-1; J: TRBJ2-3; size: -; D: TRBD2
CDR3: CSARYRDRGIEQYF; DNA: TGCAGTGCTAGATACCGGGACAGGGGCATCGAGCAGTACTTC; V: TRBV20-1; J: TRBJ2-7; size: few; D: TRBD1
CDR3: CSALSGGYEQYF; DNA: TGCAGTGCTCTTTCAGGGGGCTACGAGCAGTACTTC; V: TRBV20-1; J: TRBJ2-7; size: -; D: TRBD1
CDR3: CSASSSGGSYEQYF; DNA: TGCAGTGCCTCATCCAGCGGGGGATCCTACGAGCAGTACTTC; V: TRBV20-1; J: TRBJ2-7; size: many; D: TRBD2
CDR3: CASSPDRGKETQYF; DNA: TGTGCTAGCAGCCCTGACAGGGGTAAAGAGACCCAGTACTTC; V: TRBV7-7; J: TRBJ2-5; size: many; D: TRBD1
CDR3: CASSFTGGTGTHLEQYF; DNA: TGTGCCAGCTCATTCACCGGGGGGACAGGGACCCATCTCGAGCAGTACTTC; V: TRBV18; J: TRBJ2-7; size: many; D: TRBD1
CDR3: CSARTKGNTGELFF; DNA: TGCAGTGCTAGGACTAAGGGGAACACCGGGGAGCTGTTTTTT; V: TRBV20-1; J: TRBJ2-2; size: many; D: -
CDR3: CASSLSETIYF; DNA: TGTGCCAGCAGTTTATCTGAGACCATATATTTT; V: TRBV12-3/TRBV12-4; J: TRBJ1-3; size: few; D: -
CDR3: CASSYSRPARYGTQYF; DNA: TGTGCCAGCAGTTACTCGAGACCAGCGCGCTATGGGACCCAGTACTTC; V: TRBV6-2/TRBV6-3; J: TRBJ2-5; size: many; D: -
CDR3: CSCERTPTDTQYF; DNA: TGCAGCTGCGAGCGGACACCCACAGATACGCAGTATTTT; V: TRBV29-1; J: TRBJ2-3; size: many; D: -
CDR3: CASSPTYGGDEYF; DNA: TGTGCCAGCAGCCCGACCTATGGGGGGGACGAGTATTTT; V: TRBV5-4; J: TRBJ2-3; size: few; D: TRBD2
CDR3: CASSFARGLNTEAFF; DNA: TGTGCCAGCTCTTTCGCGAGAGGGTTGAACACTGAAGCTTTCTTT; V: TRBV28; J: TRBJ1-1; size: -; D: -
CDR3: CASSLRTAEPYNEQFF; DNA: TGTGCCAGCAGTTTGCGGACAGCTGAACCCTACAATGAGCAGTTCTTC; V: TRBV28; J: TRBJ2-1; size: -; D: -
CDR3: CASSVSSYEQYF; DNA: TGTGCCAGCAGTGTTAGCTCCTACGAGCAGTACTTC; V: TRBV28; J: TRBJ2-7; size: -; D: -
CDR3: CSGVYNEQFF; DNA: TGCAGCGGAGTATACAATGAGCAGTTCTTC; V: TRBV29-1; J: TRBJ2-1; size: few; D: -
CDR3: CASSFGVEQFF; DNA: TGTGCCAGCAGCTTTGGCGTAGAGCAGTTCTTC; V: TRBV11-2; J: TRBJ2-1; size: many; D: -
CDR3: CASSYDRSREAFF; DNA: TGTGCCAGCAGTTACGACAGGTCTAGGGAAGCTTTCTTT; V: TRBV6-5; J: TRBJ1-1; size: -; D: -